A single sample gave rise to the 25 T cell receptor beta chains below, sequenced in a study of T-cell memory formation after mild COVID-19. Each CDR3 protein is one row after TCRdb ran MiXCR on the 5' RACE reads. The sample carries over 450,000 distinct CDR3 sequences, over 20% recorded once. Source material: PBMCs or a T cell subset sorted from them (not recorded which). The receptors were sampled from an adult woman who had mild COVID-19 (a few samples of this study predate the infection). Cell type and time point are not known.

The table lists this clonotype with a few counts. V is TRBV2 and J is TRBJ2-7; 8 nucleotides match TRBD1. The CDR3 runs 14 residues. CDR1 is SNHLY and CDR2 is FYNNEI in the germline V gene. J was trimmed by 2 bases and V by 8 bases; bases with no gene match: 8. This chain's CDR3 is CASQLVRGPYEQYF. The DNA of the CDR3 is TGTGCCAGCCAGCTTGTCAGGGGGCCCTACGAGCAGTACTTC.

The CDR3 protein is CASNVGTNTEAFF. Written as DNA, the CDR3 is TGTGCCAGCAACGTCGGAACGAACACTGAAGCTTTCTTT. The chain carries TRBV5-6 and TRBJ1-1, with D unclear. V lost 6 bases to trimming and J lost 1 base, with 10 bases between them. CDR1 and CDR2 (germline): SGHDT, YYEEEE. The CDR3 consists of 13 residues.

The CDR3 DNA reads TGTGCCAGGAATTGGACAGGGAACCTTACCTACGAGCAGTACTTC. It encodes CARNWTGNLTYEQYF. The chain uses TRBV6-9 and TRBJ2-7; 8 nucleotides match TRBD1. Germline CDR1 reads MNHGY; CDR2 reads SVAAGI. CDR3 length: 15 amino acids. With V trimmed by 9 bases and J by 2 bases, 12 bases remained unmatched.

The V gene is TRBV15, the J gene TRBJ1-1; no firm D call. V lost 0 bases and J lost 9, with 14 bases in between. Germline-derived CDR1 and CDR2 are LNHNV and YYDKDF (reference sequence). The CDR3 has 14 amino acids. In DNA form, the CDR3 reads TGTGCCACCAGCAGAGACGCCGAGAATAGCAAAGCTTTCTTT. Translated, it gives CATSRDAENSKAFF. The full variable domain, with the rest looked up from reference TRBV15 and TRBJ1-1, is DAMVIQNPRYQVTQFGKPVTLSCSQTLNHNVMYWYQQKSSQAPKLLFHYYDKDFNNEADTPDNFQSRRPNTSFCFLDIRSPGLGDTAMYLCATSRDAENSKAFFGQGTRLTVV.

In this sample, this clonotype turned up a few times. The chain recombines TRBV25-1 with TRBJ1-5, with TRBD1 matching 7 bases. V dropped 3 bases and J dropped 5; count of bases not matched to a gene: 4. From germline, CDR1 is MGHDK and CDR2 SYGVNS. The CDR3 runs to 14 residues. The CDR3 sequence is CASSETGSHQPQHF. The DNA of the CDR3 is TGTGCCAGCAGTGAGACAGGGTCCCATCAGCCCCAGCATTTT.

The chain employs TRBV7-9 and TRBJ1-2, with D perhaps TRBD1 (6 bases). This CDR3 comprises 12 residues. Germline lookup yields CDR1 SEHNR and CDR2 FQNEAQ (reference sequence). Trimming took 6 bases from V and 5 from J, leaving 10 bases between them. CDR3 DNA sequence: TGTGCCAGCAGAATAGGACAGTATGGCTACACCTTC. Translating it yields CASRIGQYGYTF.

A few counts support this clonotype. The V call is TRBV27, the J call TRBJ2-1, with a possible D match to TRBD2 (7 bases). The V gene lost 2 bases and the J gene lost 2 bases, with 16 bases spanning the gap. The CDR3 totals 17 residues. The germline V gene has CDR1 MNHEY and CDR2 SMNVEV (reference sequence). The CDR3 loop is CASSLGKGGGPYNEQFF. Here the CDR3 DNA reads TGTGCCAGCAGTTTAGGGAAAGGGGGGGGCCCCTACAATGAGCAGTTCTTC.

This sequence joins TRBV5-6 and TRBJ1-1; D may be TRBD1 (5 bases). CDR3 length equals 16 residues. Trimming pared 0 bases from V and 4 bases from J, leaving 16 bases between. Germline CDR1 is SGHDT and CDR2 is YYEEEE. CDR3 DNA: TGTGCCAGCAGCTTGGTGGGGGAGAGGGTCTCCACTGAAGCTTTCTTT. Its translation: CASSLVGERVSTEAFF.

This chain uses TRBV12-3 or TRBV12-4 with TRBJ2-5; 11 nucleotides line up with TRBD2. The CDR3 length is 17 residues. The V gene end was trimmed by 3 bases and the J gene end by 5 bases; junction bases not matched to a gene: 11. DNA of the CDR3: TGTGCCAGCAGTTTGGGTTTTCGGACTAGCGGGCTGGAGACCCAGTACTTC. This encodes CASSLGFRTSGLETQYF.

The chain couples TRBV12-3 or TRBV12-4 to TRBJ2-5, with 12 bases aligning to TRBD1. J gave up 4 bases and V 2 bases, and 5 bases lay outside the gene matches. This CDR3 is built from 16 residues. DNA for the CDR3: TGTGCCAGCAGTTTAACCCGGGACAGGGGGCGAGAGACCCAGTACTTC. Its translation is CASSLTRDRGRETQYF.

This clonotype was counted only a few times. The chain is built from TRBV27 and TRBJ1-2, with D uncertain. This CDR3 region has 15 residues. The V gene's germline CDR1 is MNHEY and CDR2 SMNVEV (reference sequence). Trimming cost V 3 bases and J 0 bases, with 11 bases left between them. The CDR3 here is CASSFAEPPNYGYTF. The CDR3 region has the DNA TGTGCCAGCAGTTTCGCAGAACCCCCTAACTATGGCTACACCTTC.

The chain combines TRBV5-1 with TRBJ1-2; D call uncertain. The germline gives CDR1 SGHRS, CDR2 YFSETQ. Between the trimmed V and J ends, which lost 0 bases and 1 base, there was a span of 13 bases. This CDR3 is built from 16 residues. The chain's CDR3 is CASSLVPGPLNYGYTF. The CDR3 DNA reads TGCGCCAGCAGCTTGGTTCCTGGGCCTCTTAACTATGGCTACACCTTC.

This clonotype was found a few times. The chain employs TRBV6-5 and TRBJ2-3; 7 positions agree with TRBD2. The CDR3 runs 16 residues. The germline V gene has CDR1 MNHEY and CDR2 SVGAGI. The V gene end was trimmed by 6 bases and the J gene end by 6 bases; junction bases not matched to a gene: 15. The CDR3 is CASSPPAGRVHDTQYF. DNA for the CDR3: TGTGCCAGCAGCCCCCCAGCGGGGAGGGTCCATGATACGCAGTATTTT.

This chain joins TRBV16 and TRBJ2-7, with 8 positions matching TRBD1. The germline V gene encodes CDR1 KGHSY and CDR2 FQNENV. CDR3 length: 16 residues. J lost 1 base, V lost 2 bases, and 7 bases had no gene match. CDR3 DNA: TGTGCCAGCAGCCAAGCCCTGACAGGGGCTTCCTACGAGCAGTACTTC. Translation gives CASSQALTGASYEQYF.

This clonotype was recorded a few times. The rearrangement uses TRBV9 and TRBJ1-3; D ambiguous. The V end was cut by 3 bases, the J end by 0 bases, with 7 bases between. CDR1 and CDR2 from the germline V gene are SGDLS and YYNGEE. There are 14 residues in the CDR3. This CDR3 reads CASSGRISGNTIYF. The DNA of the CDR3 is TGTGCCAGCAGCGGGAGGATCTCTGGAAACACCATATATTTT. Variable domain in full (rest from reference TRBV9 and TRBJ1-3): DSGVTQTPKHLITATGQRVTLRCSPRSGDLSVYWYQQSLDQGLQFLIQYYNGEERAKGNILERFSAQQFPDLHSELNLSSLELGDSALYFCASSGRISGNTIYFGEGSWLTVV.

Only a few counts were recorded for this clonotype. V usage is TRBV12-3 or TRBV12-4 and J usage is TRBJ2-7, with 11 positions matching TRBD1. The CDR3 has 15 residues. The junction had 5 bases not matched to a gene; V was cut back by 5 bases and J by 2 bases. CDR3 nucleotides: TGTGCCAGCAGTCCAGGGACAGGGGGGACCTACGAGCAGTACTTC. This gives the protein CASSPGTGGTYEQYF.

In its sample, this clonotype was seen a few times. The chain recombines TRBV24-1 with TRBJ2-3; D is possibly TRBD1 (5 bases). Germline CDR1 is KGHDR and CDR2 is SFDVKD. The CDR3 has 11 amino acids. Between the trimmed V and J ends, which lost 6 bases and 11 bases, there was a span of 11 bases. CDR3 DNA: TGTGCCACCAGTACAGGATGGGAGCAGTATTTT. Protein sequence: CATSTGWEQYF.

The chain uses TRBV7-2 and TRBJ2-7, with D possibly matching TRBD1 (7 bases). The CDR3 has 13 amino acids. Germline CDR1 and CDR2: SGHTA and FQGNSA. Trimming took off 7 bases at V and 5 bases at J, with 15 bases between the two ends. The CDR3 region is CASTILRGDEQYF. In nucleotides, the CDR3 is TGTGCCAGCACAATCCTCAGGGGGGACGAGCAGTACTTC.

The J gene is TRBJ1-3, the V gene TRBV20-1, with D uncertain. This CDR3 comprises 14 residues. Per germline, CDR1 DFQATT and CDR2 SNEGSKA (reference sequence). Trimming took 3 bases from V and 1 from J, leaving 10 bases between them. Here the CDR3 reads CSARGSVSGNTIYF. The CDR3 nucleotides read TGCAGTGCTAGGGGCTCGGTGTCTGGAAACACCATATATTTT.

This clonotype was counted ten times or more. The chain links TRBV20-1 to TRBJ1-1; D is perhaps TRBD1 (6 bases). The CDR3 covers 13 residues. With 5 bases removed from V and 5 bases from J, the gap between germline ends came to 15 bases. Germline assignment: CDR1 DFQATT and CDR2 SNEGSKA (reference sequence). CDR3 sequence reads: CSAPGHRPTEAFF. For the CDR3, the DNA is TGCAGTGCTCCGGGACACCGGCCGACTGAAGCTTTCTTT.

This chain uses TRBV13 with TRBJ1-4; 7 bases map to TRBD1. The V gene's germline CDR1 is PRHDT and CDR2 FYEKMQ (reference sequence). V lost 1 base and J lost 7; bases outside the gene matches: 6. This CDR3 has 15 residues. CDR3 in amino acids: CASSLDNRGGEKLFF. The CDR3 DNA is TGTGCCAGCAGCTTAGACAACAGGGGAGGTGAAAAACTGTTTTTT.

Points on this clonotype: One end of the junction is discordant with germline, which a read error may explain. The CDR3 loop is CASRAQGAPPATF. The CDR3 bases are TGTGCCAGCAGAGCCCAGGGGGCCCCCCCCGCAACTTTT. The rearrangement uses TRBV2 and TRBJ1-4; 8 nucleotides agree with TRBD1. Germline V gene data show CDR1 as SNHLY and CDR2 as FYNNEI. The CDR3 totals 13 residues.

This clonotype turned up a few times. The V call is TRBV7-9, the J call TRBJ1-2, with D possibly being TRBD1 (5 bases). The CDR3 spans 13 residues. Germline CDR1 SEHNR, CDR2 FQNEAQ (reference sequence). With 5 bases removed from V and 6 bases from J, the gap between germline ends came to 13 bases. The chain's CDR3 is CASSTGTGDGYTF. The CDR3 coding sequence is TGTGCCAGCAGCACCGGGACGGGAGATGGCTACACCTTC.

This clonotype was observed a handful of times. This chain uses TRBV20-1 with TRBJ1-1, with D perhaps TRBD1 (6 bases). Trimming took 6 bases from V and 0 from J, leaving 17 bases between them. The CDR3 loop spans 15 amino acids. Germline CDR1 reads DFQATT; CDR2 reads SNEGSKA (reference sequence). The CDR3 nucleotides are TGCAGTGCAACTAATACACAGGGTGTGAACACTGAAGCTTTCTTT. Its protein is CSATNTQGVNTEAFF.

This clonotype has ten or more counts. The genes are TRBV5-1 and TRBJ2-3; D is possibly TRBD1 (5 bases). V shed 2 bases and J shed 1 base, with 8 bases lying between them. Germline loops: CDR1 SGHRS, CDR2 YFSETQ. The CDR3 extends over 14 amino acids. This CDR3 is CASSLGRGTDTQYF. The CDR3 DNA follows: TGCGCCAGCAGCTTAGGCAGGGGCACAGATACGCAGTATTTT.